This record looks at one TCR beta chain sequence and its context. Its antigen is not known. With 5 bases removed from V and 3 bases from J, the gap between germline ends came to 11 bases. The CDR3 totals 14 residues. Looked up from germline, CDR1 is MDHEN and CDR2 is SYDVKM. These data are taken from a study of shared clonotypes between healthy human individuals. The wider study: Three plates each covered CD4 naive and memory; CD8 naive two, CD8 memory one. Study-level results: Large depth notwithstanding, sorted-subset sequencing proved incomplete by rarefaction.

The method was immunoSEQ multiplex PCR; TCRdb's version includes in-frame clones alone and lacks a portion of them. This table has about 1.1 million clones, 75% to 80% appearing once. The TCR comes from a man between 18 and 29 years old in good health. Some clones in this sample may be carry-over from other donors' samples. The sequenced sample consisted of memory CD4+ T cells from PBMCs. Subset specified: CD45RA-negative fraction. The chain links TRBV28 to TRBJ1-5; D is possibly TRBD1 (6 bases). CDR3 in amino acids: CASSPGQYNQPQHF. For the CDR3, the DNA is TGTGCCAGCAGTCCTGGACAGTACAATCAGCCCCAGCATTTT.